The 28 T cell receptor beta chains below were found in one sample sequenced in a study of glioma-infiltrating T cells. Amplification of TCR alpha and beta CDR3 regions from RNA used iRepertoire nested multiplex PCR. One entry per CDR3 protein results from TCRdb running MiXCR on the multiplex PCR reads. This table holds about 130,000 distinct CDR3 sequences, roughly 25% found once. The sample was glioma tissue, nonneoplastic brain tissue, or PBMCs (not recorded which). The source is a human donor with low-grade glioma or glioblastoma, undergoing nonglioma brain surgery, or in good health (not recorded which).

The rearrangement joins TRBV14 to TRBJ1-3, with 8 positions matching TRBD1. From germline, CDR1 is SGHDN and CDR2 FVKESK. The CDR3 extends over 13 amino acids. Trimming took 10 bases from V and 2 from J; bases not matched to a gene: 4. The CDR3 region has the DNA TGTGCCACCCAACAGGGGGCTGGAAACACCATATATTTT. The encoded protein is CATQQGAGNTIYF.

This clonotype was recorded at least ten times. This chain connects TRBV4-1 to TRBJ2-1; D possibly corresponds to TRBD1 (6 bases). CDR1 and CDR2 from the germline V gene are MGHRA and YSYEKL. The CDR3 covers 14 residues. V was cut by 4 bases and J by 10 bases, with 17 bases left in between. CDR3 DNA sequence: TGCGCCAGCAGCCTTCGACAGGTCGGAGGCGAGCAGTTCTTC. Translated, it gives CASSLRQVGGEQFF.

This clonotype was seen ten or more times. The rearrangement links TRBV2 to TRBJ2-7, with TRBD1 as a possible D gene (6 bases). This CDR3 is 14 amino acids long. CDR1 is SNHLY and CDR2 is FYNNEI in the germline V gene. The V gene lost 6 bases and the J gene lost 2 bases, with 14 bases spanning the gap. The CDR3, as DNA: TGTGCCAGCAGACCTAGAGGACAGACCTACGAGCAGTACTTC. Translating gives CASRPRGQTYEQYF.

This clonotype came up many times. This chain uses TRBV20-1 with TRBJ2-7; tentatively, D is TRBD1 (5 bases). Trimming took off 7 bases at V and 2 bases at J, with 12 bases between the two ends. The CDR3 sequence is 12 residues long. Per germline, CDR1 DFQATT and CDR2 SNEGSKA (reference sequence). CDR3 loop: CSGKADTYEQYF. DNA for the CDR3: TGCAGTGGGAAGGCGGACACCTACGAGCAGTACTTC.

This clonotype has more than one count but fewer than ten. The rearrangement links TRBV10-3 to TRBJ1-3; D is undetermined. Deletions cut 3 bases from V and 0 bases from J, with 9 bases between. Germline values: CDR1 ENHRY, CDR2 SYGVKD. The CDR3 totals 15 residues. DNA of the CDR3: TGTGCCATCAGTGATTCCAGCCTCTCTGGAAACACCATATATTTT. As protein: CAISDSSLSGNTIYF.

A remark on this clonotype: With a much larger clone just one base away, this may be a read error. In DNA, the CDR3 is TGTGCCACCAGCAGAGGAGGGACTAGCATCTCCTACGAGCAGTACTTC. Protein sequence: CATSRGGTSISYEQYF. J is TRBJ2-7 and V is TRBV15; 9 nucleotides agree with TRBD2. The length of the CDR3 is 16 residues. V dropped 1 base and J dropped 0; count of bases not matched to a gene: 4. Per the germline V gene, CDR1 is LNHNV and CDR2 is YYDKDF (reference sequence).

In this sample, this clonotype turned up a few times. The CDR3 nucleotides read TGCGCCAGCAGCTTTGGACAGATAGCCTCCTACGAGCAGTACTTC. Translating gives CASSFGQIASYEQYF. The chain has TRBV5-1 and TRBJ2-7; weak D call: TRBD1 (6 bases). Germline assignment: CDR1 SGHRS and CDR2 YFSETQ. This CDR3 is built from 15 residues. The V end was cut by 2 bases, the J end by 0 bases, with 12 bases between.

The table lists this clonotype with many counts. The chain combines TRBV28 with TRBJ2-1, with unresolved D. The CDR3 extends over 10 amino acids. Trimming left V 6 bases short and J 8 bases short, with 5 bases between. Germline V CDR1 and CDR2: MDHEN, SYDVKM. CDR3 protein: CASSRYEQFF. The CDR3 nucleotides are TGTGCCAGCAGCAGATATGAGCAGTTCTTC.

This clonotype was found many times. This chain joins TRBV10-3 and TRBJ2-3; no definite D call. Germline assignment: CDR1 ENHRY and CDR2 SYGVKD. V was cut by 0 bases and J by 4 bases, with 2 bases left in between. The CDR3 extends over 12 amino acids. CDR3 DNA sequence: TGTGCCATCAGTGAGTCATCAGATACGCAGTATTTT. It translates to CAISESSDTQYF.

This clonotype was found many times. The chain links TRBV6-1 to TRBJ2-3, with D uncertain. Trimming shortened V by 2 bases and J by 6 bases, and 6 bases separated the two germline ends. The germline gives CDR1 MNHNS, CDR2 SASEGT. This CDR3 is built from 12 residues. The CDR3 spells CASSEQQDTQYF. Here the CDR3 DNA reads TGTGCCAGCAGTGAACAGCAGGATACGCAGTATTTT.

This chain links TRBV29-1 with TRBJ2-4; 8 bases are a match to TRBD2. The J segment lost 6 bases and the V segment lost 4 bases, leaving 5 bases of the junction unmatched. Germline lookup yields CDR1 SQVTM and CDR2 ANQGSEA. The CDR3 spans 13 residues. The CDR3 here is CSVAAGRGNIQYF. The CDR3 DNA is TGCAGCGTTGCCGCCGGGAGGGGAAACATTCAGTACTTC.

On this clonotype itself: Given a much more abundant clone one base away, this may be a read error. CDR3 in DNA: TGCAGCGCCGGACTGCTCCGAGAGACCCAGTACTTC. Its translation is CSAGLLRETQYF. J is TRBJ2-5 and V is TRBV29-1; tentatively, D is TRBD2 (5 bases). The CDR3 is 12 amino acids. Germline CDR1 reads SQVTM; CDR2 reads ANQGSEA. Trimming removed 7 bases at V and 4 bases at J, with 13 bases between.

This clonotype was recorded at least ten times. The V and J genes are TRBV7-2 and TRBJ1-1; TRBD1 agrees at 9 bases. This CDR3 spans 14 amino acids. The germline V gene encodes CDR1 SGHTA and CDR2 FQGNSA. J was trimmed by 3 bases and V by 5 bases; bases with no gene match: 4. CDR3 nucleotide sequence: TGTGCCAGCAGCCGACAGGGGGGGGACACTGAAGCTTTCTTT. Its translation is CASSRQGGDTEAFF.

There are many counts of this clonotype. The chain joins TRBV4-1 to TRBJ2-1; 7 bases fit TRBD1. CDR1 is MGHRA, CDR2 YSYEKL, per germline. With V trimmed by 0 bases and J by 5 bases, 7 bases remained unmatched. The CDR3 is 16 amino acids. The CDR3 DNA reads TGCGCCAGCAGCCAAGATATCGGGACAGTAAACAATGAGCAGTTCTTC. Translation: CASSQDIGTVNNEQFF.

Concerning this clonotype: Its ends do not fully match the called genes, so a read error is possible. The J gene is TRBJ2-7, the V gene TRBV29-1, with D uncertain. The CDR3 consists of 13 residues. Germline CDR1 is SQVTM and CDR2 is ANQGSEA. CDR3 nucleotide sequence: TGCAGCGCCACGTCAGGACCCACCTACGGGCAGTACTTC. It specifies CSATSGPTYGQYF.

Concerning this clonotype itself: A much larger clone lies a single base off, so this may be a read error. This CDR3 is CASSSLSGTTVNTEAFF. The CDR3 DNA reads TGTGCCAGCAGTTCTCTGTCGGGGACAACGGTGAACACTGAAGCTTTCTTT. This chain joins TRBV6-1 and TRBJ1-1; tentative D call: TRBD1 (6 bases). The CDR3 spans 17 residues. With 5 bases removed from V and 0 bases from J, the gap between germline ends came to 19 bases. CDR1 and CDR2 from the germline V gene are MNHNS and SASEGT.

As for this clonotype: A far larger clone differs by one base, so this is likely a read error. The V call is TRBV7-9, the J call TRBJ2-5; no clear D gene. The length of the CDR3 is 11 residues. The germline V gene encodes CDR1 SEHNR and CDR2 FQNEAQ (reference sequence). The CDR3 DNA follows: TGTGCCAGCAGCTTAGAAGAGACCCAGCACTTC. Protein product: CASSLEETQHF.

This clonotype appeared many times. CDR3 bases: TGCAGCGTTCTCCGAGACACTACTAACTATGGCTACACCTTC. The encoded protein is CSVLRDTTNYGYTF. J is TRBJ1-2 and V is TRBV29-1, with D unresolved. CDR1 and CDR2 from the germline V gene are SQVTM and ANQGSEA. The CDR3 contains 14 residues. Trimming left V 5 bases short and J 0 bases short, with 13 bases between. The full variable domain, rest sourced from reference TRBV29-1 and TRBJ1-2, is SAVISQKPSRDICQRGTSLTIQCQVDSQVTMMFWYRQQPGQSLTLIATANQGSEATYESGFVIDKFPISRPNLTFSTLTVSNMSPEDSSIYLCSVLRDTTNYGYTFGSGTRLTVV.

Remarks on this clonotype: A clone one base away is much larger, so this may be a read error. This sequence joins TRBV28 and TRBJ1-5, with D hard to call. The CDR3 has 13 amino acids. From germline, CDR1 is MDHEN and CDR2 SYDVKM. CDR3 protein: CASSRNRWEPKHF. Here the CDR3 DNA reads TGTGCCAGTAGTCGGAATCGGTGGGAGCCCAAGCATTTT.

This clonotype came up many times. The chain couples TRBV7-2 to TRBJ2-7; 11 bases match TRBD1. Germline CDR1 SGHTA, CDR2 FQGNSA. The junction had 7 bases not matched to a gene; V was cut back by 5 bases and J by 4 bases. The CDR3 loop spans 15 amino acids. The CDR3 spells CASSATGTGGYEQYF. The CDR3 nucleotides are TGTGCCAGCAGCGCCACCGGGACAGGGGGTTACGAGCAGTACTTC.

This clonotype was observed many times. The rearrangement links TRBV3-1 to TRBJ2-3, with TRBD1 as a possible D gene (6 bases). Trimming cost V 1 base and J 4 bases, with 12 bases left between them. Looked up from germline, CDR1 is LGHDT and CDR2 is YNNKEL (reference sequence). The CDR3 runs 15 residues. The CDR3 DNA follows: TGTGCCAGCAGCCAAGTCAGACAGGTTCCAGATACGCAGTATTTT. It encodes CASSQVRQVPDTQYF.

This chain uses TRBV29-1 with TRBJ2-7, with D maybe TRBD2 (5 bases). Trimming removed 3 bases from V and 5 bases from J, with 11 bases in between. CDR1 is SQVTM and CDR2 is ANQGSEA in the germline V gene. This CDR3 spans 12 amino acids. The CDR3: CSVEGLANEQYF. In DNA form, the CDR3 reads TGCAGCGTTGAGGGCCTAGCCAACGAGCAGTACTTC.

With regard to this clonotype: This could be a read error, since a much larger clone is one nucleotide away. The genes are TRBV4-1 and TRBJ1-2, with D perhaps matching TRBD1 (5 bases). The CDR3 is 16 amino acids. Germline CDR1 is MGHRA and CDR2 is YSYEKL. Deletions cut 1 base from V and 8 bases from J, with 20 bases between. The CDR3 protein is CASSQGTGTAYRGYTF. CDR3 bases: TGCGCCAGCAGCCAAGGGACGGGGACTGCATACCGGGGCTACACCTTC.

As regards this clonotype: This may arise from a read error, as a much more abundant clone is one base away. The chain uses TRBV11-3 and TRBJ2-3, with D possibly being TRBD1 (6 bases). The CDR3 is 16 residues long. CDR1 SGHNT and CDR2 YENEEA come from the germline V gene. Trimming left V 5 bases short and J 2 bases short, with 17 bases between. CDR3 nucleotides: TGTGCCAGCAGCCCGGGACATACCTCAAACACAGATACGCAGTATTTT. Its translation: CASSPGHTSNTDTQYF.

This clonotype was seen only a few times. The chain recombines TRBV12-3 or TRBV12-4 with TRBJ1-2; 11 nucleotides match TRBD1. Trimming cost V 6 bases and J 8 bases; bases outside gene matches: 5. This CDR3 is 13 amino acids long. CDR3 residues: CASRGTGGRGYTF. The CDR3 coding sequence is TGTGCCAGCAGAGGGACAGGGGGGCGCGGCTACACCTTC.

To note about this clonotype: A much bigger clone sits one base away, suggesting this may be a read error. The genes are TRBV24-1 and TRBJ2-5; D ambiguous. This CDR3 is 13 amino acids long. Germline loops: CDR1 KGHDR, CDR2 SFDVKD. CDR3 DNA: TGTGTCACCAGTGATCAATTCCAAGAGACCCAGTACTTC. It translates to CVTSDQFQETQYF.

Of note for this clonotype: This sequence may be a read error, since a much larger clone differs from it by one base. V gene TRBV7-2 combines with J gene TRBJ1-2; 9 bases map to TRBD1. Germline CDR1 and CDR2: SGHTA and FQGNSA. There are 17 residues in the CDR3. The V and J ends lost 1 base and 3 bases, in that order; junction bases with no gene match: 9. CDR3 in DNA: TGTGCCAGCAGCTTAGTAGGTTCAAGGGACAGGGACTATGGCTACACCTTC. Amino acid sequence: CASSLVGSRDRDYGYTF.

This clonotype came up many times. J is TRBJ2-3 and V is TRBV4-1; 10 positions agree with TRBD2. CDR3 length: 15 amino acids. V gave up 2 bases and J gave up 5 bases; unmatched junction bases: 4. From germline, CDR1 is MGHRA and CDR2 YSYEKL. The DNA of the CDR3 is TGCGCCAGCAGCCAAACGAGGACTAGCGGAGATACGCAGTATTTT. Encoded protein: CASSQTRTSGDTQYF.